The source of this TCR beta chain is a study of T cells in Graves' hyperthyroidism and ophthalmopathy. As for the study in general: The blood sample was taken at first diagnosis, before treatment began.

Germline CDR1 and CDR2: SGHVS and FQNEAQ. This CDR3 region has 14 residues. V dropped 5 bases and J dropped 1 base, with 12 bases sitting between them. This clonotype was seen repeatedly, ten times or more. From RNA transcripts, TCR beta CDR3 regions were amplified. In the first-round RT-PCR of the TCR CDR3, the HTBI primer set was used. TCRdb reprocessed the multiplex PCR reads via MiXCR and lists one record per CDR3 protein. The sample lists roughly 740,000 distinct CDR3 sequences; less than 20% were seen once. Recently diagnosed hyperthyroidism of less than 2 months' duration affected patients aged 18 to 65.

The receptor was derived from a man younger than 35 with Graves' hyperthyroidism. The sequenced material came from blood. This rearrangement joins TRBV7-8 to TRBJ2-7; tentative D call: TRBD2 (6 bases). CDR3 DNA: TGTGCCAGCAGCCCGGGACTCCAATCCTACGAGCAGTACTTC. The encoded protein is CASSPGLQSYEQYF. The entire variable domain, with the rest obtained from reference TRBV7-8 and TRBJ2-7, is as follows: GAGVSQSPRYKVAKRGQDVALRCDPISGHVSLFWYQQALGQGPEFLTYFQNEAQLDKSGLPSDRFFAERPEGSVSTLKIQRTQQEDSAVYLCASSPGLQSYEQYFGPGTRLTVT.